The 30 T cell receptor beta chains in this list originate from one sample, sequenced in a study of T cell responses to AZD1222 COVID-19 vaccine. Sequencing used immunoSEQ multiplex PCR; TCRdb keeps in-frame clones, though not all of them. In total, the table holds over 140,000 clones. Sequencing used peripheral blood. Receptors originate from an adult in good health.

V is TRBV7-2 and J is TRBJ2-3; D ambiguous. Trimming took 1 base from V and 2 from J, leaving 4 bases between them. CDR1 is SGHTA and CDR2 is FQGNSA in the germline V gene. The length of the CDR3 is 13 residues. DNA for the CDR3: TGTGCCAGCAGCTTAGGGCTCACAGATACGCAGTATTTT. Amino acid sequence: CASSLGLTDTQYF.

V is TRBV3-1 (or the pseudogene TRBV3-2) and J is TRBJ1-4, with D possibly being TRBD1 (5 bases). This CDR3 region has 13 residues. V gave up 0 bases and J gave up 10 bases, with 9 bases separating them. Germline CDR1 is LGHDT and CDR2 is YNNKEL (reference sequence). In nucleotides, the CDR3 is TGTGCCAGCAGCCAAGATTTCGGGGGAAAACTGTTTTTT. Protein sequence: CASSQDFGGKLFF.

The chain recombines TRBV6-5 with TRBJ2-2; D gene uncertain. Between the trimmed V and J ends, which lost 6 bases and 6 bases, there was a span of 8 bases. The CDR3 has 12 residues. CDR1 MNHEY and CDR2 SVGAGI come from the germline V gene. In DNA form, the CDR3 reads TGTGCCAGCAGCCCCGGGCCCGGGGAGCTGTTTTTT. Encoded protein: CASSPGPGELFF.

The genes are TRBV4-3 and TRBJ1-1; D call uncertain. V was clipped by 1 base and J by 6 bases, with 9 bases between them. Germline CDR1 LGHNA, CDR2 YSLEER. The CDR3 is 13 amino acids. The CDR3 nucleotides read TGCGCCAGCAGCCAAGTCTTTGGGGCTGAAGCTTTCTTT. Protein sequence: CASSQVFGAEAFF.

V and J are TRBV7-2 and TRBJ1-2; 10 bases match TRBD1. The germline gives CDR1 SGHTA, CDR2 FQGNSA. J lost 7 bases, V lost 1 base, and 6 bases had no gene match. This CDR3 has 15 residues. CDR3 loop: CASSLGTGGMGGYTF. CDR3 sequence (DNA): TGTGCCAGCAGCTTAGGGACAGGGGGGATGGGTGGCTACACCTTC.

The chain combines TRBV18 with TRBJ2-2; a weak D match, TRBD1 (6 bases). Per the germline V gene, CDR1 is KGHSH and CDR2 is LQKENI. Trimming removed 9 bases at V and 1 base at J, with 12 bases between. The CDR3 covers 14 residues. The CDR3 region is CASSQGMNTGELFF. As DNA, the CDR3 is TGTGCCAGTTCGCAGGGGATGAACACCGGGGAGCTGTTTTTT. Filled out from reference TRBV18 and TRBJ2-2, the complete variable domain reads NAGVMQNPRHLVRRRGQEARLRCSPMKGHSHVYWYRQLPEEGLKFMVYLQKENIIDESGMPKERFSAEFPKEGPSILRIQQVVRGDSAAYFCASSQGMNTGELFFGEGSRLTVL.

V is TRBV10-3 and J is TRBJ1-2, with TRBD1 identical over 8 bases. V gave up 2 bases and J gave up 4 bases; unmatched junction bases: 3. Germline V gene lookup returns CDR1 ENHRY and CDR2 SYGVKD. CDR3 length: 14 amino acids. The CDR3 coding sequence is TGTGCCATCAGTGAGGTGACAGGGGTCTATGGCTACACCTTC. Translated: CAISEVTGVYGYTF.

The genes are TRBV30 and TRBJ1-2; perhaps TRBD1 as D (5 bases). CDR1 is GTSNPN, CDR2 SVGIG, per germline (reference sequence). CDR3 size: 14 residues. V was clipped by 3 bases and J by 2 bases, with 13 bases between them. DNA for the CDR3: TGTGCCTGGAGCGAGTGGGGCCGGAACTATGGCTACACCTTC. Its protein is CAWSEWGRNYGYTF.

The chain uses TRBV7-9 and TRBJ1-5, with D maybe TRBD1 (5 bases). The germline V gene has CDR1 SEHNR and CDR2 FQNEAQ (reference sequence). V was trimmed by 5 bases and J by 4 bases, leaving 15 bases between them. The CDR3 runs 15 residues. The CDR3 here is CASSLGGAVNQPQHF. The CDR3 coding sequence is TGTGCCAGCAGCCTCGGCGGGGCGGTTAATCAGCCCCAGCATTTT.

This CDR3 reads CASSSEISLGGSPLHF. DNA for the CDR3: TGTGCCAGCAGCTCCGAGATCTCCTTGGGGGGATCACCCCTCCACTTT. The gene calls are TRBV13 and TRBJ1-6; D may be TRBD1 (5 bases). Per the germline V gene, CDR1 is PRHDT and CDR2 is FYEKMQ (reference sequence). This CDR3 has 16 amino acids. With 4 bases removed from V and 10 bases from J, the gap between germline ends came to 20 bases.

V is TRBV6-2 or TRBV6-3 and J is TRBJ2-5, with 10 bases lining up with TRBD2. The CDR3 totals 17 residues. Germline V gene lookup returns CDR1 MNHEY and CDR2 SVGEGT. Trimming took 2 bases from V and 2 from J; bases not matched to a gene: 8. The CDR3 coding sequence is TGTGCCAGCAGTTACCAACTACTAGCGGGGATACAAGAGACCCAGTACTTC. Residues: CASSYQLLAGIQETQYF.

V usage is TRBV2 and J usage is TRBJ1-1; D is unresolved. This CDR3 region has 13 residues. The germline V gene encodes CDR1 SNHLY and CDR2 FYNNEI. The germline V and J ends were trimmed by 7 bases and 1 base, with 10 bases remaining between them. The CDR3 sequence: CASTIFWNTEAFF. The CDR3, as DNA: TGTGCCAGCACAATTTTTTGGAACACTGAAGCTTTCTTT.

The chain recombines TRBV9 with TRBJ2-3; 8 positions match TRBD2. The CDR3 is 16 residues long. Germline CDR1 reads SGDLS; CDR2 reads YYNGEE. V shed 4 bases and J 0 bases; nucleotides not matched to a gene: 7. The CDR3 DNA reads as TGTGCCAGCAGCTATTTCACGGGGGGGAGCACAGATACGCAGTATTTT. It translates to CASSYFTGGSTDTQYF.

CDR3 sequence: CASSGGPIVQPQHF. The CDR3 bases are TGTGCCAGCAGTGGGGGACCCATAGTTCAGCCCCAGCATTTT. The chain recombines TRBV28 with TRBJ1-5, with D perhaps TRBD1 (5 bases). This CDR3 contains 14 residues. CDR1 is MDHEN, CDR2 SYDVKM, per germline. V was trimmed by 5 bases and J by 6 bases, leaving 14 bases between them.

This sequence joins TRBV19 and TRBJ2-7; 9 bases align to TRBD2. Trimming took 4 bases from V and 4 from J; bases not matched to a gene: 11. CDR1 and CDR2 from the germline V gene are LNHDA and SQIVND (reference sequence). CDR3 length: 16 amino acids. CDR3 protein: CASSTLGSGGSYEQYF. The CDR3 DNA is TGTGCCAGTAGTACCCTGGGTAGCGGGGGTTCGTACGAGCAGTACTTC.

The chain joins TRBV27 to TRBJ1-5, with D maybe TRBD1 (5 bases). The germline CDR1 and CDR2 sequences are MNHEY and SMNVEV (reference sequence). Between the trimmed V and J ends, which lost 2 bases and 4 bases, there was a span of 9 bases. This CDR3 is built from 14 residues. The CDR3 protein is CASSLGAVNQPQHF. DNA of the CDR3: TGTGCCAGCAGTTTAGGGGCAGTAAATCAGCCCCAGCATTTT.

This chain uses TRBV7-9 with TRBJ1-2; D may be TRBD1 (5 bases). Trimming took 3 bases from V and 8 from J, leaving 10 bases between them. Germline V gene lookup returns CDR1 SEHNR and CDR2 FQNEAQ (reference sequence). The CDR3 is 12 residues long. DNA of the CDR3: TGTGCCAGCAGCTTCAGGGAGTCCGGCTACACCTTC. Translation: CASSFRESGYTF.

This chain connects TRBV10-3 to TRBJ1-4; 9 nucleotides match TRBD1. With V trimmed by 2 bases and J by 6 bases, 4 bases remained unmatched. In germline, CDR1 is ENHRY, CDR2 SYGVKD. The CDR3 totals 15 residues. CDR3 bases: TGTGCCATCAGTGAGGGGGACAGGGACGATGAAAAACTGTTTTTT. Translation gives CAISEGDRDDEKLFF.

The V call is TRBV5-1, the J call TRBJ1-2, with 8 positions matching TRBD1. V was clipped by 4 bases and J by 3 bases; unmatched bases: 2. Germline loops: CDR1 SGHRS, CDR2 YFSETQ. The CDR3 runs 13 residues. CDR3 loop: CASSQGQDYGYTF. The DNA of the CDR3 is TGCGCCAGCAGCCAGGGACAGGACTATGGCTACACCTTC.

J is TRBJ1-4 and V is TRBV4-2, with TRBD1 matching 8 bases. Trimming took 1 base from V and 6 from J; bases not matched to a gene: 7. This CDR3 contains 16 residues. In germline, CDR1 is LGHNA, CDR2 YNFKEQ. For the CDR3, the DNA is TGTGCCAGCAGCCAAGGCGGGACAGGAGGTCATGAAAAACTGTTTTTT. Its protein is CASSQGGTGGHEKLFF.

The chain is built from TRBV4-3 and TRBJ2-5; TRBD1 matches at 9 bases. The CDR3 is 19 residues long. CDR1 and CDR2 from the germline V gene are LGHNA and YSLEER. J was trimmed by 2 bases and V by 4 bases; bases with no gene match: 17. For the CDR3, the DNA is TGCGCCAGCAGCCGAGAACTCCCGGGACAGGGTTTACGTCAAGAGACCCAGTACTTC. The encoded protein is CASSRELPGQGLRQETQYF.

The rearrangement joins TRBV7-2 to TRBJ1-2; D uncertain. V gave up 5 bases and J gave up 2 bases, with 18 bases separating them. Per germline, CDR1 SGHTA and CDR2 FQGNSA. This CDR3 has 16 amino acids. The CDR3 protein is CASSQQGSVWNYGYTF. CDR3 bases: TGTGCCAGCAGCCAGCAAGGGTCGGTGTGGAACTATGGCTACACCTTC.

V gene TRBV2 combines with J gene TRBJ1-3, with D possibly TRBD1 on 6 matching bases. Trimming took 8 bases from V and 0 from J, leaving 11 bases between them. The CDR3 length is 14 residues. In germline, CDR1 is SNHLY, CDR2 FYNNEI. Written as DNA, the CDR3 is TGTGCCAGCGCGCAGGGGATCTCTGGAAACACCATATATTTT. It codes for CASAQGISGNTIYF.

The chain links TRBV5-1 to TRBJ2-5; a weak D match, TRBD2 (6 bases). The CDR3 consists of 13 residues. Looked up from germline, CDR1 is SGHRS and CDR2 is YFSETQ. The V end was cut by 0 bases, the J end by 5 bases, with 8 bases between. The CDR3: CASSLGLAETQYF. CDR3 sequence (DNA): TGCGCCAGCAGCTTGGGGCTAGCGGAGACCCAGTACTTC.

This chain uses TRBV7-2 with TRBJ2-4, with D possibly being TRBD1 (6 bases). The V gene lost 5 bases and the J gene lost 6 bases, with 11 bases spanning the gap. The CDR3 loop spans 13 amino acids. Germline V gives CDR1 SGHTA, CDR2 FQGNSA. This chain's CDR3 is CASSARGGNIQYF. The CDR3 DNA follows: TGTGCCAGCAGCGCCCGAGGGGGAAACATTCAGTACTTC.

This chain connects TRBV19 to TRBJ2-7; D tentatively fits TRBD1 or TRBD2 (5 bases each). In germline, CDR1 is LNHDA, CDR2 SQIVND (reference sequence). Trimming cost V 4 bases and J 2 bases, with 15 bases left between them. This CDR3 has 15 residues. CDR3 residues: CASSTTGTGTYEQYF. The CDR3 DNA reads TGTGCCAGTAGTACTACCGGGACGGGGACCTACGAGCAGTACTTC. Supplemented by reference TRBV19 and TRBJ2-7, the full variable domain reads DGGITQSPKYLFRKEGQNVTLSCEQNLNHDAMYWYRQDPGQGLRLIYYSQIVNDFQKGDIAEGYSVSREKKESFPLTVTSAQKNPTAFYLCASSTTGTGTYEQYFGPGTRLTVT.

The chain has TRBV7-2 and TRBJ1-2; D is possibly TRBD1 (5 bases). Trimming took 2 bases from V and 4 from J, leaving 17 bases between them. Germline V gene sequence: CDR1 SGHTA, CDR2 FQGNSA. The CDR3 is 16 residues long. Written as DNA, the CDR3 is TGTGCCAGCAGCTTAAGGACGGGGCAGGACTTCTATGGCTACACCTTC. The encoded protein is CASSLRTGQDFYGYTF.

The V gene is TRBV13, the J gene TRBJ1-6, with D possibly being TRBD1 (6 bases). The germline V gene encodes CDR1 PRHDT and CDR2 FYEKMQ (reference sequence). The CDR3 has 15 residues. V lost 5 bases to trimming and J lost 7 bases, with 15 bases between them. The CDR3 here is CASSQNTGWNSPLHF. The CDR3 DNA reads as TGTGCCAGCAGCCAGAACACAGGGTGGAATTCACCCCTCCACTTT.

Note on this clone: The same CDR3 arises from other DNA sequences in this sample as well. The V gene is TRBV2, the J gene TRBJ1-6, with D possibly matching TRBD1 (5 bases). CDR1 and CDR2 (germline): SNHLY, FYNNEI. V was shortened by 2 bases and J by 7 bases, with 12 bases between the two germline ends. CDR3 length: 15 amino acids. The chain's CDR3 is CASSERGLWNSPLHF. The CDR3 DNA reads TGTGCCAGCAGTGAAAGGGGTCTTTGGAATTCACCCCTCCACTTT.

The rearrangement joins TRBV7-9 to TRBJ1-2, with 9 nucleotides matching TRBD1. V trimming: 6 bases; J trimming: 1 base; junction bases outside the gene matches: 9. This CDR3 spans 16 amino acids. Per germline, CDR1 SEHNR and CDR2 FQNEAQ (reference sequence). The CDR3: CASSSGQGTFNYGYTF. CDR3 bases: TGTGCCAGCAGTTCCGGACAGGGGACCTTTAACTATGGCTACACCTTC.